This TCR beta chain is drawn from a study of blood T cell repertoires in COVID-19. Study as a whole: Specimens from acute and convalescent COVID-19 originated in the United States, Italy and Spain. T cells, B-cell-depleted T cells, or PBMCs supplied cDNA or gDNA.

Sequenced by immunoSEQ multiplex PCR; TCRdb stores in-frame clones only, minus some. The sample contains about 28,000 clones, 85% of which appear only once. Trimming stripped 2 bases from V and 7 bases from J, with 20 bases between. This CDR3 region has 16 residues. Germline CDR1 and CDR2: SGHTA and FQGNSA. This chain links TRBV7-2 with TRBJ1-2; D might be TRBD1 (5 bases). What was sequenced was peripheral blood. The TCR originated in a human donor in a cohort sampled during active COVID-19. CDR3 in DNA: TGTGCCAGCAGCTTAAGTAACCCGCCAGGGCTTGGTGGCTACACCTTC. It yields the protein CASSLSNPPGLGGYTF.